A single sample is the source of the 16 T cell receptor beta chains below, sequenced in a study of blood T cell repertoires in COVID-19. Generated by immunoSEQ multiplex PCR, the TCRdb table keeps only in-frame clones and is missing some. The table lists fewer than 70,000 clones, 80% to 90% of them singletons. Sample: peripheral blood. Receptors originate from a human donor in a cohort sampled during active COVID-19.

The chain is built from TRBV4-1 and TRBJ1-4; D call uncertain. The germline V gene has CDR1 MGHRA and CDR2 YSYEKL. This CDR3 is built from 13 residues. Trimming stripped 4 bases from V and 8 bases from J, with 11 bases between. This CDR3 reads CASSPRLSEKLFF. Written as DNA, the CDR3 is TGCGCCAGCAGCCCCCGGTTGAGCGAAAAACTGTTTTTT.

V and J are TRBV12-5 and TRBJ1-1; D unresolved. Trimming removed 6 bases at V and 1 base at J, with 12 bases between. The CDR3 is 14 amino acids. Germline V gene lookup returns CDR1 LGHNT and CDR2 FRNRAP. The CDR3 region has the DNA TGTGCTAGTGGAACGGGAGGCCAGAACACTGAAGCTTTCTTT. The encoded protein is CASGTGGQNTEAFF.

The chain uses TRBV7-9 and TRBJ2-3; unclear D gene. The CDR3 loop spans 11 amino acids. Looked up from germline, CDR1 is SEHNR and CDR2 is FQNEAQ (reference sequence). The V end was cut by 8 bases, the J end by 3 bases, with 6 bases between. This chain's CDR3 is CASLKTDTQYF. Written as DNA, the CDR3 is TGTGCCAGCTTAAAAACAGATACGCAGTATTTT. The full variable domain, its missing parts supplied by reference TRBV7-9 and TRBJ2-3, is DTGVSQNPRHKITKRGQNVTFRCDPISEHNRLYWYRQTLGQGPEFLTYFQNEAQLEKSRLLSDRFSAERPKGSFSTLEIQRTEQGDSAMYLCASLKTDTQYFGPGTRLTVL.

The chain carries TRBV7-2 and TRBJ2-5; 12 bases are shared with TRBD2. The CDR3 runs 16 residues. Germline lookup yields CDR1 SGHTA and CDR2 FQGNSA. With 5 bases clipped from V and 2 bases from J, the junction kept 6 bases outside the gene matches. For the CDR3, the DNA is TGTGCCAGCAGCCAATCACTAGCGGGGGGTCAAGAGACCCAGTACTTC. It yields the protein CASSQSLAGGQETQYF.

The V gene is TRBV6-5, the J gene TRBJ2-1, with 11 bases fitting TRBD1. Per germline, CDR1 MNHEY and CDR2 SVGAGI. The trim removed 6 bases at V and 2 bases at J, leaving 6 bases unmatched. The CDR3 consists of 16 residues. The CDR3: CASSYGQGATYNEQFF. The CDR3 DNA reads TGTGCCAGCAGCTACGGACAGGGGGCAACCTACAATGAGCAGTTCTTC.

The chain uses TRBV7-2 and TRBJ2-7; unclear D gene. CDR1 is SGHTA and CDR2 is FQGNSA in the germline V gene. This CDR3 comprises 11 residues. Trimming stripped 5 bases from V and 3 bases from J, with 5 bases between. The CDR3 loop reads CASSVNYEQYF. CDR3 in DNA: TGTGCCAGCAGCGTCAACTACGAGCAGTACTTC.

The chain joins TRBV27 to TRBJ1-1, with 8 bases matching TRBD1. Germline V gene lookup returns CDR1 MNHEY and CDR2 SMNVEV (reference sequence). The CDR3 runs to 13 residues. Trimming cost V 4 bases and J 3 bases; bases outside gene matches: 1. In nucleotides, the CDR3 is TGTGCCAGCAGTTACAGGGGGGACACTGAAGCTTTCTTT. This encodes CASSYRGDTEAFF.

This sequence joins TRBV5-1 and TRBJ1-1; D is unresolved. The CDR3 runs to 14 residues. V lost 3 bases, J lost 1 base, and 10 bases lay in between. Germline CDR1 reads SGHRS; CDR2 reads YFSETQ. In DNA form, the CDR3 reads TGCGCCAGCAGCTCTAAACAGAGGAACACTGAAGCTTTCTTT. Its translation is CASSSKQRNTEAFF.

The chain recombines TRBV18 with TRBJ2-1; 15 bases are shared with TRBD2. From germline, CDR1 is KGHSH and CDR2 LQKENI. CDR3 length: 20 residues. The V segment lost 2 bases and the J segment 0 bases; nucleotides outside the gene matches: 8. In DNA form, the CDR3 reads TGTGCCAGCTCACCAATTTCCGGGACTAGCGGGAGGAGCTCCTACAATGAGCAGTTCTTC. It is translated as CASSPISGTSGRSSYNEQFF.

This clone was found a few times. The chain recombines TRBV5-1 with TRBJ1-1, with TRBD1 matching over 9 bases. The CDR3 contains 15 residues. The V gene end was trimmed by 4 bases and the J gene end by 1 base; junction bases not matched to a gene: 5. From germline, CDR1 is SGHRS and CDR2 YFSETQ. The DNA of the CDR3 is TGCGCCAGCAGCCCGGGACAGGGCACGAACACTGAAGCTTTCTTT. It specifies CASSPGQGTNTEAFF.

This chain connects TRBV10-3 to TRBJ1-5, with D perhaps TRBD1 (6 bases). Germline loops: CDR1 ENHRY, CDR2 SYGVKD. The CDR3 length is 14 residues. V lost 6 bases, J lost 2 bases, and 11 bases lay in between. The CDR3 protein is CAIRGARGNQPQHF. DNA for the CDR3: TGTGCCATCAGGGGGGCCCGGGGCAATCAGCCCCAGCATTTT.

The rearrangement uses TRBV2 and TRBJ1-5; 8 bases align to TRBD1. Germline V gene lookup returns CDR1 SNHLY and CDR2 FYNNEI. V was pared by 10 bases and J by 8 bases, with 10 bases of the junction left unmatched. The CDR3 is 13 residues long. DNA for the CDR3: TGTGCCATCGGTAGACAGGGGCGGGAGCCCCAGCATTTT. Amino acid sequence: CAIGRQGREPQHF.

This chain uses TRBV27 with TRBJ2-3; TRBD2 aligns across 7 bases. The CDR3 loop spans 15 amino acids. The V gene end was trimmed by 2 bases and the J gene end by 5 bases; junction bases not matched to a gene: 7. Germline-derived CDR1 and CDR2 are MNHEY and SMNVEV (reference sequence). The CDR3 region has the DNA TGTGCCAGCAGTTTAAAAAGGGGAGGGCAAGATACGCAGTATTTT. Amino acids: CASSLKRGGQDTQYF.

This rearrangement joins TRBV13 to TRBJ1-1; TRBD1 agrees at 10 bases. With V trimmed by 6 bases and J by 3 bases, 10 bases remained unmatched. This CDR3 is 16 amino acids long. Germline values: CDR1 PRHDT, CDR2 FYEKMQ (reference sequence). Written as DNA, the CDR3 is TGTGCCAGCAGTTCGATCCCCGGGACAGGGGACACTGAAGCTTTCTTT. Translating gives CASSSIPGTGDTEAFF.

This clone was picked up a small number of times. CDR3 protein: CATSDAGRGVTGELFF. DNA for the CDR3: TGTGCCACCAGTGATGCCGGCAGGGGAGTTACCGGGGAGCTGTTTTTT. This chain links TRBV24-1 with TRBJ2-2; D may be TRBD1 (6 bases). The CDR3 totals 16 residues. V lost 3 bases to trimming and J lost 5 bases, with 15 bases between them. From germline, CDR1 is KGHDR and CDR2 SFDVKD.

J is TRBJ1-3 and V is TRBV15; D is undetermined. V lost 5 bases to trimming and J lost 3 bases, with 14 bases between them. This CDR3 spans 15 amino acids. CDR1 is LNHNV, CDR2 YYDKDF, per germline (reference sequence). CDR3 in DNA: TGTGCCACCAGCCCTAGCTACGGGGATGGAAACACCATATATTTT. Its protein is CATSPSYGDGNTIYF.